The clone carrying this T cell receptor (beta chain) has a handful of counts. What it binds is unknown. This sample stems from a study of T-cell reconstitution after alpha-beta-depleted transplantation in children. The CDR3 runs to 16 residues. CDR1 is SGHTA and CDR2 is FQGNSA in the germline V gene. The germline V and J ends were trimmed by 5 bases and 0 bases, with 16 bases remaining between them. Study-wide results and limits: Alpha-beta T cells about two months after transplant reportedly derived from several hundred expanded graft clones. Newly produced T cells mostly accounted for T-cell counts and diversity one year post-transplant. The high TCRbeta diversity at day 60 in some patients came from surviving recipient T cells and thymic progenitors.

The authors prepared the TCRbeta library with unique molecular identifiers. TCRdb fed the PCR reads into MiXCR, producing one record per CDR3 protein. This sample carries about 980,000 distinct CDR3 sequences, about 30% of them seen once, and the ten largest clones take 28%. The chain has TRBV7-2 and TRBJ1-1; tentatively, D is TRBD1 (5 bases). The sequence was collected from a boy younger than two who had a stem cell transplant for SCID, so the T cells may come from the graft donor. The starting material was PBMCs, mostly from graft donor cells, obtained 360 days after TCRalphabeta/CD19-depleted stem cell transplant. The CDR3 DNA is TGTGCCAGCAGCCCCCAGCGGTCAGGGATGAACACTGAAGCTTTCTTT. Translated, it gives CASSPQRSGMNTEAFF.